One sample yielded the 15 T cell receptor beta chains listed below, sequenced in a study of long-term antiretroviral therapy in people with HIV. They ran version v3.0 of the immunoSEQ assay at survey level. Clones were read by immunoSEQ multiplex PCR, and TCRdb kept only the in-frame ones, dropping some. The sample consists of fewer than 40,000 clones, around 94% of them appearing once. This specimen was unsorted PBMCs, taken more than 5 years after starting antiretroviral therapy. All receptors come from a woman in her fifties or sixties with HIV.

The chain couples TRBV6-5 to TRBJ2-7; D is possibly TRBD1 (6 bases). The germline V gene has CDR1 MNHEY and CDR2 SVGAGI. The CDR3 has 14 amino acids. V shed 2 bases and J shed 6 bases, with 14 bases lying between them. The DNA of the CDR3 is TGTGCCAGCAGTTACGAACAGGGTACTGTCGAGCAGTACTTC. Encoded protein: CASSYEQGTVEQYF.

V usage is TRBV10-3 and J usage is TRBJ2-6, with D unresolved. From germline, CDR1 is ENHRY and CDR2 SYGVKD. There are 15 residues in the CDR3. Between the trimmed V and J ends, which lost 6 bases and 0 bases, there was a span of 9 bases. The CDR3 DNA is TGTGCCATCAGCCTGACGGACTCTGGGGCCAACGTCCTGACTTTC. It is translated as CAISLTDSGANVLTF.

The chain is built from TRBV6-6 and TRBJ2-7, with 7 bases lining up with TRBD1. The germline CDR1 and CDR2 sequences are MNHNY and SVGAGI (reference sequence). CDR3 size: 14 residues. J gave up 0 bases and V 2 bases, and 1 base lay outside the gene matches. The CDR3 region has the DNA TGTGCCAGCAGTTACGGGACAGACTCCTACGAGCAGTACTTC. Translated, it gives CASSYGTDSYEQYF.

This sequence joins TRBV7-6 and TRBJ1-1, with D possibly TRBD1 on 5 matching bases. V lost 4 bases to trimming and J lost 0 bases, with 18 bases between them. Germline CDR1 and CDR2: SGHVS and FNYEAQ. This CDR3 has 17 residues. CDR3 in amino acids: CASSSLGENYMNTEAFF. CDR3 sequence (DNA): TGTGCCAGCAGCTCCCTAGGGGAGAATTACATGAACACTGAAGCTTTCTTT.

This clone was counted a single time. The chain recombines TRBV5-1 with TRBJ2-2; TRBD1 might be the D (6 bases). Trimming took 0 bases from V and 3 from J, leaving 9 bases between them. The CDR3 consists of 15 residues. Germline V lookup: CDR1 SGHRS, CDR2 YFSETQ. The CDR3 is CASSLEGVYTGELFF. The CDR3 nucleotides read TGCGCCAGCAGCTTGGAGGGGGTCTACACCGGGGAGCTGTTTTTT.

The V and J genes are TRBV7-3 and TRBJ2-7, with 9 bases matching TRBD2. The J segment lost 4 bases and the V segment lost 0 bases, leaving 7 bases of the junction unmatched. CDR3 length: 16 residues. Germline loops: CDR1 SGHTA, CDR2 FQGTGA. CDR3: CASSLTGGGAGYEQYF. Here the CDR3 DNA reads TGTGCCAGCAGCTTAACAGGCGGGGGGGCCGGTTACGAGCAGTACTTC.

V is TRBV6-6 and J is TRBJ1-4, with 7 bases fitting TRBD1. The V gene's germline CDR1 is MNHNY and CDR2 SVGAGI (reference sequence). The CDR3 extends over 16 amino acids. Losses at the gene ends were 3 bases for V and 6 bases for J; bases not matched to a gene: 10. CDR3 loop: CASSYSPRDSYEKLFF. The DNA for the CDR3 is TGTGCCAGCAGTTATAGTCCGCGGGACAGCTATGAAAAACTGTTTTTT.

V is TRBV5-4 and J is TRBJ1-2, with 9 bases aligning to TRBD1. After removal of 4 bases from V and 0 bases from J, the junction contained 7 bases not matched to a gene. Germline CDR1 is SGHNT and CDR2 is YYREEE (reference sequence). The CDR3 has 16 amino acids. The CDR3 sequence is CASSPGQGPTNYGYTF. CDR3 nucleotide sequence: TGTGCCAGCAGCCCGGGACAGGGCCCAACTAACTATGGCTACACCTTC.

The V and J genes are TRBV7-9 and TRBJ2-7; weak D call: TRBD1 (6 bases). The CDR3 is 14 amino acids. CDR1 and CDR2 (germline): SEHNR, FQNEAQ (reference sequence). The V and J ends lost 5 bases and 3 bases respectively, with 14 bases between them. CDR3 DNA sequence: TGTGCCAGCAGCCAGCCGGGACACAACTACGAGCAGTACTTC. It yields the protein CASSQPGHNYEQYF. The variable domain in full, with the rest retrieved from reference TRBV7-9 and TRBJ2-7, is DTGVSQNPRHKITKRGQNVTFRCDPISEHNRLYWYRQTLGQGPEFLTYFQNEAQLEKSRLLSDRFSAERPKGSFSTLEIQRTEQGDSAMYLCASSQPGHNYEQYFGPGTRLTVT.

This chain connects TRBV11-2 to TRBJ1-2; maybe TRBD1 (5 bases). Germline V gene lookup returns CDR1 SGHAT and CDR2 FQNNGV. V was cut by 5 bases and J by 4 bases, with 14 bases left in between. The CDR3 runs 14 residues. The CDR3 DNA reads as TGTGCCAGCAGCCGAGGCTTGGGACCCTATGGCTACACCTTC. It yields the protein CASSRGLGPYGYTF.

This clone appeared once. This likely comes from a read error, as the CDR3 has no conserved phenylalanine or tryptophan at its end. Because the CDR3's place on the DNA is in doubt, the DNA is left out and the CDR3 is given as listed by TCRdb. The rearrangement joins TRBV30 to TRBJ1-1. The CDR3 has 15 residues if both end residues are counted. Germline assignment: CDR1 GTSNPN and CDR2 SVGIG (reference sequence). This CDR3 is CAWSPTLTPRLLDIL.

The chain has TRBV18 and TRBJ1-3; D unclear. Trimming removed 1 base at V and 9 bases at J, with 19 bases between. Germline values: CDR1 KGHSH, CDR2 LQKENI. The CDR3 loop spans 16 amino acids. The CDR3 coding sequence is TGTGCCAGCTCACCACTTGGCTCAGATCGAGGATCCACCATATATTTT. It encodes CASSPLGSDRGSTIYF.

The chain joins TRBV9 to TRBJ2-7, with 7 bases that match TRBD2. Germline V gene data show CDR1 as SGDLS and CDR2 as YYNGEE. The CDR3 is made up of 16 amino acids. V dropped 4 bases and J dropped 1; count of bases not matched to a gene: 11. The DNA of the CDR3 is TGTGCCAGCAGCCGGGGGGAGGGATCCTTATCCTACGAGCAGTACTTC. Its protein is CASSRGEGSLSYEQYF. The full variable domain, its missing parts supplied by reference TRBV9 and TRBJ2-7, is DSGVTQTPKHLITATGQRVTLRCSPRSGDLSVYWYQQSLDQGLQFLIQYYNGEERAKGNILERFSAQQFPDLHSELNLSSLELGDSALYFCASSRGEGSLSYEQYFGPGTRLTVT.

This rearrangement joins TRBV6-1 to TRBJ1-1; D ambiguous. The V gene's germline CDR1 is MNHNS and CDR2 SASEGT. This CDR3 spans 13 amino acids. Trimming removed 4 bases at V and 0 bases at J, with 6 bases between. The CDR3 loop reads CASSGTVNTEAFF. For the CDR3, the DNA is TGTGCCAGCAGTGGCACGGTGAACACTGAAGCTTTCTTT.

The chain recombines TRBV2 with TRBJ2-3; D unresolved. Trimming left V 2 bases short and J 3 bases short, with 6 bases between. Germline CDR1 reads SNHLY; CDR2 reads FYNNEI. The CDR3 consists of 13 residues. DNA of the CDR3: TGTGCCAGCAGTGAATCCCGTACAGATACGCAGTATTTT. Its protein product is CASSESRTDTQYF.